These 7 T cell receptor beta chains came from one sample sequenced in a study of T-cell reconstitution after alpha-beta-depleted transplantation in children. Library preparation (for TCRbeta) was performed with unique molecular identifiers. MiXCR, run by TCRdb on the PCR reads, gives a single entry per CDR3 protein. Here the sample spans about a million distinct CDR3 sequences, about 29% being singletons. The input for sequencing was PBMCs, mostly from graft donor cells, taken 360 days after TCRalphabeta/CD19-depleted stem cell transplant. These receptor sequences come from a boy under three years old who had a stem cell transplant for SCID, so the T cells may come from the graft donor.

This clonotype was seen only a few times. The CDR3 protein is CASSLGTSGLTDTQYF. The CDR3 DNA reads as TGTGCCAGCAGTTTAGGGACTAGCGGGCTCACAGATACGCAGTATTTT. The chain has TRBV12-3 or TRBV12-4 and TRBJ2-3, with 11 bases fitting TRBD2. Germline trimming cut 1 base from V and 2 bases from J; bases unmatched to any gene: 2. There are 16 residues in the CDR3.

This chain joins TRBV12-3 or TRBV12-4 and TRBJ2-7, with 9 nucleotides matching TRBD1. This CDR3 is built from 15 residues. J lost 2 bases, V lost 3 bases, and 5 bases had no gene match. CDR3 amino acids: CASSFLNRGPYEQYF. CDR3 in DNA: TGTGCCAGCAGTTTTTTAAACAGGGGGCCCTACGAGCAGTACTTC.

A single count supports this clonotype. The chain couples TRBV5-1 to TRBJ2-1, with TRBD1 matching 8 bases. Germline CDR1 and CDR2: SGHRS and YFSETQ. V was clipped by 6 bases and J by 7 bases; unmatched bases: 15. There are 16 residues in the CDR3. The CDR3 reads CASNGQGKQNKNEQFF. The CDR3 nucleotides read TGCGCCAGCAATGGACAGGGCAAACAAAATAAAAATGAGCAGTTCTTC.

The V call is TRBV20-1, the J call TRBJ2-1; D not certain. Germline CDR1 and CDR2: DFQATT and SNEGSKA (reference sequence). CDR3 length equals 14 residues. Trimming took 3 bases from V and 8 from J, leaving 17 bases between them. The CDR3 here is CSASDPGMSDEQFF. CDR3 sequence (DNA): TGCAGTGCTAGTGACCCCGGCATGAGCGATGAGCAGTTCTTC.

CDR3 in amino acids: CSARRTGRGNNQPQHF. CDR3 sequence (DNA): TGCAGTGCTAGGAGGACAGGGAGGGGTAACAATCAGCCCCAGCATTTT. The chain carries TRBV20-1 and TRBJ1-5, with 8 bases matching TRBD1. The CDR3 is 16 residues long. Trimming removed 3 bases from V and 3 bases from J; junction bases left unmatched: 10. Germline V gives CDR1 DFQATT, CDR2 SNEGSKA (reference sequence).

In this sample, this clonotype turned up a few times. This sequence joins TRBV18 and TRBJ2-7; D may be TRBD1 or TRBD2 (5 bases each). Germline V lookup: CDR1 KGHSH, CDR2 LQKENI. The CDR3 length is 15 residues. V lost 3 bases and J 3 bases, leaving 15 bases between the germline ends. The CDR3 is CASSPGLGTGYEQYF. In DNA, the CDR3 is TGTGCCAGCTCACCGGGGCTAGGGACCGGCTACGAGCAGTACTTC.

A single count supports this clonotype. This chain joins TRBV20-1 and TRBJ1-1, with TRBD1 matching 8 bases. Trimming took 5 bases from V and 6 from J; bases not matched to a gene: 14. The CDR3 consists of 15 residues. Germline V lookup: CDR1 DFQATT, CDR2 SNEGSKA (reference sequence). DNA of the CDR3: TGCAGTGCTTTCGCTCGAACAGGGGGTAGGGCTGAAGCTTTCTTT. Translation gives CSAFARTGGRAEAFF.